What follows are 27 T cell receptor beta chains derived from one specimen sequenced in a study of PD-1 blockade in classical Hodgkin lymphoma. Every patient was affected by relapse after autologous stem cell transplantation, while exposure to brentuximab vedotin was not uniform. Measured with immunoSEQ multiplex PCR; TCRdb has only the in-frame clones, and not every one. The table lists 25,000 to 30,000 clones, around 84% of them singletons. Sequences were derived from peripheral blood mononuclear cells (PBMCs), sampled at baseline. These receptors were taken from a human donor with classical Hodgkin lymphoma.

V gene TRBV14 combines with J gene TRBJ1-1, with a tentative D call TRBD1 (6 bases). This CDR3 spans 14 amino acids. The V gene lost 1 base and the J gene lost 11 bases, with 17 bases spanning the gap. Per germline, CDR1 SGHDN and CDR2 FVKESK. The CDR3 nucleotides read TGTGCCAGCAGCCAAGCTCTAGGGGGGGACAAGGCTTTCTTT. Its translation: CASSQALGGDKAFF.

This chain joins TRBV7-9 and TRBJ2-7; D perhaps matches TRBD2 (5 bases). The germline V gene has CDR1 SEHNR and CDR2 FQNEAQ (reference sequence). The CDR3 loop spans 11 amino acids. Deletions cut 4 bases from V and 5 bases from J, with 6 bases between. CDR3: CASSWTHEQYF. The CDR3, as DNA: TGTGCCAGCAGCTGGACTCACGAGCAGTACTTC.

This sequence joins TRBV5-1 and TRBJ2-1; TRBD1 might be the D (5 bases). The V gene's germline CDR1 is SGHRS and CDR2 YFSETQ. The CDR3 runs to 15 residues. Trimming took off 1 base at V and 8 bases at J, with 16 bases between the two ends. In nucleotides, the CDR3 is TGCGCCAGCAGCTTGATAGGGGTTTCAGTGGATGAGCAGTTCTTC. Translation gives CASSLIGVSVDEQFF.

This sequence joins TRBV7-6 and TRBJ2-1, with 9 positions matching TRBD2. The trim removed 0 bases at V and 6 bases at J, leaving 9 bases unmatched. Germline lookup yields CDR1 SGHVS and CDR2 FNYEAQ. The CDR3 has 17 amino acids. CDR3 DNA: TGTGCCAGCAGCTTAGCCTCTGTAGCGGGGGCCAGCAATGAGCAGTTCTTC. Translated, it gives CASSLASVAGASNEQFF.

The chain joins TRBV5-6 to TRBJ2-1; D uncertain. V lost 4 bases and J lost 6, with 11 bases in between. The germline CDR1 and CDR2 sequences are SGHDT and YYEEEE. The CDR3 runs 13 residues. The CDR3 sequence is CASSLSIPNEQFF. DNA of the CDR3: TGTGCCAGCAGCCTTAGCATCCCCAATGAGCAGTTCTTC.

The chain recombines TRBV2 with TRBJ1-4, with D uncertain. This CDR3 has 13 residues. Germline-derived CDR1 and CDR2 are SNHLY and FYNNEI. V lost 6 bases to trimming and J lost 8 bases, with 13 bases between them. CDR3 amino acids: CASRGLPREKLFF. CDR3 coding DNA: TGTGCCAGCAGGGGCCTACCAAGGGAAAAACTGTTTTTT.

V is TRBV7-2 and J is TRBJ2-3; tentative D call: TRBD1 (6 bases). V was shortened by 5 bases and J by 0 bases, with 15 bases between the two germline ends. CDR1 is SGHTA, CDR2 FQGNSA, per germline. The CDR3 spans 16 residues. The CDR3 spells CASSPPGTFSTDTQYF. CDR3 nucleotides: TGTGCCAGCAGCCCACCCGGGACATTCAGCACAGATACGCAGTATTTT.

The chain is built from TRBV10-2 and TRBJ2-1; 10 bases align to TRBD2. Looked up from germline, CDR1 is WSHSY and CDR2 is SAAADI. The trim removed 5 bases at V and 4 bases at J, leaving 11 bases unmatched. CDR3 size: 17 residues. The CDR3 here is CASSSTSGLPSYNEQFF. For the CDR3, the DNA is TGCGCCAGCAGTTCGACTAGCGGGTTACCCTCGTACAATGAGCAGTTCTTC.

The chain recombines TRBV12-5 with TRBJ1-1; TRBD1 aligns across 9 bases. V trimming: 7 bases; J trimming: 4 bases; junction bases outside the gene matches: 10. Germline values: CDR1 LGHNT, CDR2 FRNRAP. The CDR3 consists of 15 residues. In DNA, the CDR3 is TGTGCTAGTGCCCTCAGCACAGGGGGCCGCACTGAAGCTTTCTTT. Translation gives CASALSTGGRTEAFF.

The V gene is TRBV5-1, the J gene TRBJ2-3; D uncertain. The CDR3 is made up of 13 amino acids. Germline lookup yields CDR1 SGHRS and CDR2 YFSETQ. Trimming took 0 bases from V and 4 from J, leaving 6 bases between them. CDR3 loop: CASSLGSSDTQYF. In nucleotides, the CDR3 is TGCGCCAGCAGCTTGGGATCGTCAGATACGCAGTATTTT.

V is TRBV5-1 and J is TRBJ2-7, with TRBD1 matching 8 bases. CDR3 size: 15 residues. V dropped 3 bases and J dropped 4; count of bases not matched to a gene: 9. From germline, CDR1 is SGHRS and CDR2 YFSETQ. The CDR3 DNA reads TGCGCCAGCAGCTCGACAGGGGACGTAGGTTACGAGCAGTACTTC. This gives the protein CASSSTGDVGYEQYF.

J is TRBJ1-2 and V is TRBV5-1, with a weak D call TRBD1 (6 bases). This CDR3 contains 14 residues. The ends were cut back, 0 bases at V and 0 bases at J, with 6 bases in the middle. Germline loops: CDR1 SGHRS, CDR2 YFSETQ. This chain's CDR3 is CASSLEGANYGYTF. For the CDR3, the DNA is TGCGCCAGCAGCTTGGAGGGGGCTAACTATGGCTACACCTTC.

The chain carries TRBV5-1 and TRBJ2-5; D call uncertain. V was clipped by 0 bases and J by 5 bases, with 14 bases between them. The CDR3 contains 15 residues. Per the germline V gene, CDR1 is SGHRS and CDR2 is YFSETQ. Here the CDR3 DNA reads TGCGCCAGCAGCTTGGCTGACGTCGAGGTGGAGACCCAGTACTTC. Amino acid sequence: CASSLADVEVETQYF.

The chain links TRBV30 to TRBJ1-3; D ambiguous. Trimming took 1 base from V and 0 from J, leaving 13 bases between them. Per the germline V gene, CDR1 is GTSNPN and CDR2 is SVGIG (reference sequence). The CDR3 loop spans 16 amino acids. CDR3 amino acids: CAWSASGAYSGNTIYF. The CDR3, as DNA: TGTGCCTGGAGTGCGTCCGGCGCGTACTCTGGAAACACCATATATTTT.

This clone has just a few counts. This rearrangement joins TRBV6-6 to TRBJ1-2; TRBD1 agrees at 7 bases. V dropped 6 bases and J dropped 4; count of bases not matched to a gene: 5. The CDR3 is 13 residues long. Germline-derived CDR1 and CDR2 are MNHNY and SVGAGI (reference sequence). CDR3 in DNA: TGTGCCAGCAGCAAGGGGACAGCCTATGGCTACACCTTC. Protein: CASSKGTAYGYTF.

The J gene is TRBJ1-5, the V gene TRBV13; D uncertain. The CDR3 is made up of 15 amino acids. Looked up from germline, CDR1 is PRHDT and CDR2 is FYEKMQ (reference sequence). Deletions cut 1 base from V and 4 bases from J, with 11 bases between. For the CDR3, the DNA is TGTGCCAGCAGCTTAGCGACGTCAGGTAATCAGCCCCAGCATTTT. It is translated as CASSLATSGNQPQHF. The variable domain in full, completed from reference TRBV13 and TRBJ1-5, reads AAGVIQSPRHLIKEKRETATLKCYPIPRHDTVYWYQQGPGQDPQFLISFYEKMQSDKGSIPDRFSAQQFSDYHSELNMSSLELGDSALYFCASSLATSGNQPQHFGDGTRLSIL.

The V call is TRBV29-1, the J call TRBJ1-2; 8 bases are a match to TRBD1. V gave up 3 bases and J gave up 8 bases; unmatched junction bases: 8. The germline gives CDR1 SQVTM, CDR2 ANQGSEA. The CDR3 has 13 residues. Here the CDR3 reads CSVDSRTGIGYTF. DNA for the CDR3: TGCAGCGTTGATTCTCGGACAGGGATCGGCTACACCTTC. Looking up the rest from reference TRBV29-1 and TRBJ1-2 gives the full variable domain: SAVISQKPSRDICQRGTSLTIQCQVDSQVTMMFWYRQQPGQSLTLIATANQGSEATYESGFVIDKFPISRPNLTFSTLTVSNMSPEDSSIYLCSVDSRTGIGYTFGSGTRLTVV.

The rearrangement uses TRBV29-1 and TRBJ1-2, with D maybe TRBD1 (5 bases). CDR3 length: 13 amino acids. Germline V gene lookup returns CDR1 SQVTM and CDR2 ANQGSEA. V dropped 4 bases and J dropped 4 bases, with 13 bases sitting between them. CDR3 protein: CSVVETERYGYTF. The CDR3 nucleotides read TGCAGCGTTGTCGAGACAGAACGCTATGGCTACACCTTC. Filled out from reference TRBV29-1 and TRBJ1-2, the complete variable domain reads SAVISQKPSRDICQRGTSLTIQCQVDSQVTMMFWYRQQPGQSLTLIATANQGSEATYESGFVIDKFPISRPNLTFSTLTVSNMSPEDSSIYLCSVVETERYGYTFGSGTRLTVV.

The chain joins TRBV9 to TRBJ1-1; TRBD1 matches at 7 bases. Germline loops: CDR1 SGDLS, CDR2 YYNGEE. After removal of 4 bases from V and 1 base from J, the junction contained 7 bases not matched to a gene. The CDR3 is made up of 15 amino acids. The CDR3 DNA reads TGTGCCAGCAGCCCCAGGGGGGGGGCGAACACTGAAGCTTTCTTT. This sequence encodes CASSPRGGANTEAFF. Full variable domain (rest looked up from reference TRBV9 and TRBJ1-1): DSGVTQTPKHLITATGQRVTLRCSPRSGDLSVYWYQQSLDQGLQFLIQYYNGEERAKGNILERFSAQQFPDLHSELNLSSLELGDSALYFCASSPRGGANTEAFFGQGTRLTVV.

The chain uses TRBV7-8 and TRBJ2-7; TRBD1 matches 9 bases. Per germline, CDR1 SGHVS and CDR2 FQNEAQ. The CDR3 contains 16 residues. J gave up 2 bases and V 5 bases, and 10 bases lay outside the gene matches. As DNA, the CDR3 is TGTGCCAGCAGCCCCATGCCGGGACAGGGTACCTACGAGCAGTACTTC. Residues: CASSPMPGQGTYEQYF. Variable domain in full (rest from reference TRBV7-8 and TRBJ2-7): GAGVSQSPRYKVAKRGQDVALRCDPISGHVSLFWYQQALGQGPEFLTYFQNEAQLDKSGLPSDRFFAERPEGSVSTLKIQRTQQEDSAVYLCASSPMPGQGTYEQYFGPGTRLTVT.

V and J are TRBV5-1 and TRBJ2-5; 9 nucleotides agree with TRBD2. The tail of the sequence fits TRBJ2-7 better, so the J call may be wrong. Germline values: CDR1 SGHRS, CDR2 YFSETQ. The CDR3 spans 13 residues. The CDR3 bases are TGCGCCAGCAGTTCTAGCGGGGAGTACGAGCAGTACTTC. Its protein is CASSSSGEYEQYF.

The chain links TRBV5-1 to TRBJ2-7, with 7 bases that match TRBD2. After removal of 0 bases from V and 3 bases from J, the junction contained 3 bases not matched to a gene. The CDR3 spans 14 residues. Germline assignment: CDR1 SGHRS and CDR2 YFSETQ. CDR3 sequence reads: CASSLDGGSYEQYF. The CDR3 DNA sequence: TGCGCCAGCAGCTTGGACGGGGGGAGCTACGAGCAGTACTTC.

The V and J genes are TRBV14 and TRBJ1-6; D unresolved. In germline, CDR1 is SGHDN, CDR2 FVKESK. This CDR3 spans 14 amino acids. The V end was cut by 1 base, the J end by 6 bases, with 7 bases between. CDR3 region: CASSQVRGNSPLHF. CDR3 nucleotide sequence: TGTGCCAGCAGCCAAGTTCGGGGTAATTCACCCCTCCACTTT.

This clone was observed once. Here the CDR3 DNA reads TGTGCCAGCAGCGTAGGGAGCGGGGGGCTTTACAATGAGCAGTTCTTC. Amino acid sequence: CASSVGSGGLYNEQFF. The gene calls are TRBV9 and TRBJ2-1; 9 nucleotides line up with TRBD2. The CDR3 totals 16 residues. Germline CDR1 and CDR2: SGDLS and YYNGEE. Trimming took 0 bases from V and 4 from J; bases not matched to a gene: 5.

This sequence joins TRBV11-2 and TRBJ1-6, with 8 bases identical to TRBD1. This CDR3 comprises 17 residues. J lost 9 bases, V lost 5 bases, and 15 bases had no gene match. The V gene's germline CDR1 is SGHAT and CDR2 FQNNGV. The CDR3 coding sequence is TGTGCCAGCAGCCCCTACAGGGGGGAAAGTCCTAGTTCACCCCTCCACTTT. Translated, it gives CASSPYRGESPSSPLHF. The full variable domain, its missing parts supplied by reference TRBV11-2 and TRBJ1-6, is EAGVAQSPRYKIIEKRQSVAFWCNPISGHATLYWYQQILGQGPKLLIQFQNNGVVDDSQLPKDRFSAERLKGVDSTLKIQPAKLEDSAVYLCASSPYRGESPSSPLHFGNGTRLTVT.

The V gene is TRBV7-9, the J gene TRBJ1-4, with 9 nucleotides matching TRBD1. The CDR3 is 14 residues long. CDR1 and CDR2 from the germline V gene are SEHNR and FQNEAQ (reference sequence). Trimming removed 8 bases from V and 7 bases from J; junction bases left unmatched: 8. The CDR3 region is CASGTGSFSEKLFF. As DNA, the CDR3 is TGTGCCAGCGGGACAGGGAGTTTTAGTGAAAAACTGTTTTTT.

This rearrangement joins TRBV30 to TRBJ2-5; D possibly matches TRBD1 or TRBD2 (7 bases each). The V gene's germline CDR1 is GTSNPN and CDR2 SVGIG (reference sequence). V dropped 0 bases and J dropped 6 bases, with 17 bases sitting between them. The CDR3 extends over 15 amino acids. The CDR3 DNA follows: TGTGCCTGGAGTGTATGGCAGGGGGGGAGAAAGACCCAGTACTTC. It codes for CAWSVWQGGRKTQYF.